This record looks at one TCR beta chain sequence and its context. Its antigen is not known. Sequencing used immunoSEQ multiplex PCR; TCRdb keeps in-frame clones, though not all of them. The data contain under 5,500 clones, just over 75% of them seen just once; the ten biggest clones take up approximately 25%. This specimen belongs to a study of PD-1 blockade in classical Hodgkin lymphoma. Study information: It was nivolumab at 3 mg/kg, given intravenously every 2 weeks, that patients received.

The patients all showed relapse after autologous stem cell transplantation, while their brentuximab vedotin exposure varied. Thawed PBMCs were the source of CD8+ T cells, obtained through magnetic negative selection. In germline, CDR1 is LGHNA, CDR2 YSLEER. CDR3 length equals 16 residues. Study-level results: Repertoire differences lack defined causes, possibly disease activity or prior therapy. Healthy donors reportedly exceeded newly diagnosed patients in baseline TCR diversity.

This clonotype was sampled from a human donor with classical Hodgkin lymphoma. Here the sequenced sample was CD8+ T cells from blood, taken at baseline. V is TRBV4-3 and J is TRBJ2-5; 8 bases align to TRBD1. The end of the DNA aligns better with TRBJ2-7, so the J call may be wrong. CDR3 loop: CASSRTTGTGSYEQYF. CDR3 in DNA: TGCGCCAGCAGCCGAACCACCGGGACAGGTTCCTACGAGCAGTACTTC.